The rows below give T cell receptor beta chains drawn from one sample of a study of Graves' ophthalmopathy and Graves' hyperthyroidism. TCRdb analysed the multiplex PCR reads with MiXCR anew, one entry per CDR3 protein. The table lists around 520,000 distinct CDR3 sequences, under 45% of them singletons, with approximately 4.1% in the top ten. Source material: peripheral blood or thyroid tissue (not recorded which). The receptors come from an adult man with Graves' hyperthyroidism. CDR3s include the opening cysteine and the closing phenylalanine or tryptophan. Each record gives: CDR3 length, D gene, clone size, V gene, J gene, CDR3 DNA, CDR3 protein. The D gene is left open where the match is weak. The size entry is marked missing in some rows and otherwise reads once, few, many or a size class.

12	-	-	TRBV20-1	TRBJ1-5	TGCAGTGCCGAGTATAGCAATCAGCCCCAGCATTTT	CSAEYSNQPQHF
13	-	-	TRBV2	TRBJ2-7	TGTGCCAGCAGGGACGGGGGGACATACGAGCAGTACTTC	CASRDGGTYEQYF
14	-	-	TRBV2	TRBJ1-1	TGTGCCAGCTTTGGTAGGGCGGGGAACACTGAAGCTTTCTTT	CASFGRAGNTEAFF
14	TRBD1	few	TRBV28	TRBJ2-7	TGTGCCAGCAGTACTCCGGGACAGGGTGAAGAGCAGTACTTC	CASSTPGQGEEQYF
14	TRBD1	-	TRBV7-9	TRBJ2-7	TGTGCCAGCAGCTTAGTCGGGACAGGCCTGGAGCAGTACTTC	CASSLVGTGLEQYF
17	-	-	TRBV6-6	TRBJ1-5	TGTGCCAGCAGTTCAGTCAAGGGGTTCTATAGCAATCAGCCCCAGCATTTT	CASSSVKGFYSNQPQHF
13	-	many	TRBV19	TRBJ2-7	TGTGCCAGTAGTATTTCACAGTCCTACGAGCAGTACTTC	CASSISQSYEQYF
16	TRBD1	-	TRBV20-1	TRBJ1-5	TGCAGTGCTAGAGATGACAGGGGGGGAGACAATCAGCCCCAGCATTTT	CSARDDRGGDNQPQHF
17	TRBD1	-	TRBV24-1	TRBJ2-3	TGTGCCACCAGTGACCCGCGCGAGACAGGGAGCACAGATACGCAGTATTTT	CATSDPRETGSTDTQYF
15	-	many	TRBV7-2	TRBJ2-2	TGTGCCAGCAGCTTAGCGGGCGCGGCTAGCGGGGAGCTGTTTTTT	CASSLAGAASGELFF
13	-	many	TRBV2	TRBJ2-7	TGTGCCAGCAGTTTCGAACAGGGTGACGAGCAGTACTTC	CASSFEQGDEQYF
13	-	many	TRBV15	TRBJ1-4	TGTGCCACCAGAGGTTGGGCTAATGAAAAACTGTTTTTT	CATRGWANEKLFF
13	TRBD1	many	TRBV6-6	TRBJ1-1	TGTGCCACGAGGGACAGGATAAACACTGAAGCTTTCTTT	CATRDRINTEAFF
18	TRBD1	few	TRBV5-4	TRBJ1-2	TGTGCCAGCAGCTTACCCCAAGTTCGACAGGGCCTACTCTATGGCTACACCTTC	CASSLPQVRQGLLYGYTF
15	-	many	TRBV5-1	TRBJ1-1	TGCGCCAGCAGCCTGAACAGCAACATGAACACTGAAGCTTTCTTT	CASSLNSNMNTEAFF
17	TRBD1	-	TRBV7-8	TRBJ1-1	TGTGCCAGCAGCTTAACCCTTCTGGGGACAGGGAACACTGAAGCTTTCTTT	CASSLTLLGTGNTEAFF
11	-	many	TRBV29-1	TRBJ1-2	TGCAGCGTTGATGGGAGCTATGGCTACACCTTC	CSVDGSYGYTF
17	TRBD1	once	TRBV20-1	TRBJ1-5	TGCAGTGCTAGAGATCGGATGACAGGGGCGGGGGGCCAGCCCCAGCATTTT	CSARDRMTGAGGQPQHF
18	TRBD2	few	TRBV5-4	TRBJ2-2	TGTGCCAGCAGCCCTCCGAGGGGCCTAGCGGGAGAGGTCGGGGAGCTGTTTTTT	CASSPPRGLAGEVGELFF
14	TRBD1	-	TRBV7-8	TRBJ2-7	TGTGCCAGCGGGGGGAGGGGACAGGGGCCCAAGCAGTACTTC	CASGGRGQGPKQYF
19	-	-	TRBV20-1	TRBJ1-5	TGCAGTGCTAGAGATCGGCAGGACATCTGGGGGGCGGACATTCAGCCCCAGCATTTT	CSARDRQDIWGADIQPQHF
14	-	-	TRBV6-5	TRBJ2-7	TGTGCCAGCAGGGCAAACCCGACGGCCTACGAGCAGTACTTC	CASRANPTAYEQYF
15	TRBD1	many	TRBV10-3	TRBJ1-5	TGTGCCATCAGTGAGGAACAGGGGGCCGGGGGGCCCCAGCATTTT	CAISEEQGAGGPQHF
15	-	-	TRBV5-1	TRBJ1-2	TGCGCCAGCAGCTTGACGACAGGCGGTTTCGATGGCTACACCTTC	CASSLTTGGFDGYTF
16	TRBD1	-	TRBV10-1	TRBJ2-7	TGCGCCAGCCGTTTCGACAGGGGGGAATGCCATTACGAGCAGTACTTC	CASRFDRGECHYEQYF
15	-	-	TRBV5-4	TRBJ2-5	TGTGCCAGCAGCCCCCGGACAGGGAGGGGAGAGACCCAGTACTTC	CASSPRTGRGETQYF
18	-	-	TRBV15	TRBJ1-5	TGTGCCACCAGCAGGGAAGAGGGGGGTAGCTCCTACAATCAGCCCCAGCATTTT	CATSREEGGSSYNQPQHF
12	TRBD1	few	TRBV28	TRBJ2-7	TGTGCCAGCAGTTTCGGACAGGGTGTGCAGTACTTC	CASSFGQGVQYF
15	TRBD1	-	TRBV7-9	TRBJ2-2	TGTGCCAGCAGCTTACTCCAGGGGGCGGGCGGGGAGCTGTTTTTT	CASSLLQGAGGELFF
14	-	-	TRBV5-1	TRBJ1-2	TGCGCCAGCAGCGTTGAAGGCGTAGCCTATGGCTACACCTTC	CASSVEGVAYGYTF
14	TRBD1	-	TRBV5-1	TRBJ2-1	TGCGCCAGCAGCCTGTGGACAGGGGGCGATGAGCAGTTCTTC	CASSLWTGGDEQFF
17	-	many	TRBV7-9	TRBJ1-3	TGTGCCAGCAGCTCAAGCCCCCAGGAATTCTCTGGAAACACCATATATTTT	CASSSSPQEFSGNTIYF
17	-	many	TRBV7-9	TRBJ1-6	TGTGCCAGCAGCTTATCCAGGGGACCCGAGCAGAATTCACCCCTCCACTTT	CASSLSRGPEQNSPLHF
15	-	many	TRBV10-3	TRBJ1-1	TGTGCCATCAGGCAAGCCGGGACACAGAACACTGAAGCTTTCTTT	CAIRQAGTQNTEAFF
17	TRBD1	many	TRBV20-1	TRBJ1-6	TGCAGTGCTAGAGATTCGGGGACGACAGGGCCCAATTCACCCCTCCACTTT	CSARDSGTTGPNSPLHF
14	-	-	TRBV15	TRBJ2-1	TGTGCCACCAGCAGAGATAGGCCAAGGAATGAGCAGTTCTTC	CATSRDRPRNEQFF
13	-	many	TRBV12-3/TRBV12-4	TRBJ1-2	TGTGCCAGCAGTTTGAATCCGCGGGGAGGCTACACCTTC	CASSLNPRGGYTF
17	TRBD2	-	TRBV24-1	TRBJ2-1	TGTGCCACCAGTGACGGACTAGCTGATACTTCGGCCAATGAGCAGTTCTTC	CATSDGLADTSANEQFF
15	TRBD1	-	TRBV15	TRBJ1-2	TGTGCCACCAGCAGAGTGAGGGACAGAAACTATGGCTACACCTTC	CATSRVRDRNYGYTF
15	-	few	TRBV10-3	TRBJ2-3	TGTGCCATCAGTGAGGGGGGAGAGGGCACAGATACGCAGTATTTT	CAISEGGEGTDTQYF
12	TRBD1	-	TRBV29-1	TRBJ1-1	TGCAGCTCGGACAGGGACAACACTGAAGCTTTCTTT	CSSDRDNTEAFF
17	TRBD2	-	TRBV13	TRBJ2-7	TGTGCCAGCAGCTTGTATTTGCTAGCGGGGACCTCCTACGAGCAGTACTTC	CASSLYLLAGTSYEQYF
13	TRBD1	many	TRBV2	TRBJ2-7	TGTGCCAGCAGTGAGACAGGGACCTACGAGCAGTACTTC	CASSETGTYEQYF
18	TRBD2	many	TRBV4-1	TRBJ2-2	TGCGCCAGCAGCCAAGCTCCACTAGCGGGCCTCGACACCGGGGAGCTGTTTTTT	CASSQAPLAGLDTGELFF
14	TRBD1	many	TRBV5-1	TRBJ1-4	TGCGCCAGCAGGCCGGACAGGGCGGTGGAAAAACTGTTTTTT	CASRPDRAVEKLFF